These 10 T cell receptor beta chains came from one sample sequenced in a study of vaccination effects on CD4 cells after COVID-19. Their specific antigens are unknown. Antigen-specific CD4+ T cells were expanded with viral peptide pools in the ViraFEST assay before sequencing. Isolation of CD4+ T cells took place after approximately 10 days of culture. People in the vaccine group had not been infected with SARS-CoV-2 before, and their nucleocapsid antibodies were negative. TCRdb's copy holds only in-frame clones and misses some; the assay was immunoSEQ multiplex PCR. Among 52,000 or so clones, roughly two thirds were seen once, and the ten largest hold around 19%. Here the sequenced sample was CD4+ T cells from PBMCs cultured with SARS-CoV-2 spike peptides, taken before COVID-19 vaccination. These receptors came from a human donor who received a COVID-19 vaccine.

This chain joins TRBV12-3 or TRBV12-4 and TRBJ2-5; the D gene is possibly TRBD1 (5 bases). Trimming pared 8 bases from V and 5 bases from J, leaving 12 bases between. The CDR3 is 12 amino acids. CDR3 protein: CASAGIIETQYF. The DNA for the CDR3 is TGTGCCAGCGCAGGGATTATTGAGACCCAGTACTTC.

The V call is TRBV18, the J call TRBJ1-3; D remains unclear. CDR1 and CDR2 (germline): KGHSH, LQKENI. This CDR3 is built from 13 residues. V dropped 6 bases and J dropped 5 bases, with 11 bases sitting between them. As DNA, the CDR3 is TGTGCCAGCTCCACCCCCCCGAGAAACACCATATATTTT. Translating it yields CASSTPPRNTIYF.

This clone has more than one count but fewer than ten. V and J are TRBV30 and TRBJ2-1; 8 bases are shared with TRBD2. This CDR3 spans 13 amino acids. V dropped 3 bases and J dropped 2; count of bases not matched to a gene: 0. Per the germline V gene, CDR1 is GTSNPN and CDR2 is SVGIG (reference sequence). The CDR3 coding sequence is TGTGCCTGGAGCGGGAGGGCCTACAATGAGCAGTTCTTC. It yields the protein CAWSGRAYNEQFF.

The chain uses TRBV25-1 and TRBJ2-7; TRBD2 might be the D (5 bases). Per germline, CDR1 MGHDK and CDR2 SYGVNS. V dropped 4 bases and J dropped 0 bases, with 13 bases sitting between them. CDR3 length equals 15 residues. This chain's CDR3 is CASSGYGKISYEQYF. The CDR3 bases are TGTGCCAGCAGTGGGTACGGGAAGATCTCCTACGAGCAGTACTTC.

The rearrangement uses TRBV28 and TRBJ2-5; 7 nucleotides match TRBD1. The CDR3 loop spans 15 amino acids. With V trimmed by 5 bases and J by 7 bases, 13 bases remained unmatched. The germline V gene has CDR1 MDHEN and CDR2 SYDVKM. This CDR3 reads CASSIRQGPSATQYF. The CDR3 region has the DNA TGTGCCAGCAGTATCCGACAGGGCCCCTCGGCGACCCAGTACTTC. The variable domain in full, completed from reference TRBV28 and TRBJ2-5, reads DVKVTQSSRYLVKRTGEKVFLECVQDMDHENMFWYRQDPGLGLRLIYFSYDVKMKEKGDIPEGYSVSREKKERFSLILESASTNQTSMYLCASSIRQGPSATQYFGPGTRLLVL.

The chain joins TRBV19 to TRBJ1-2, with D unresolved. Germline V lookup: CDR1 LNHDA, CDR2 SQIVND (reference sequence). V lost 2 bases and J 4 bases, leaving 14 bases between the germline ends. The CDR3 covers 15 residues. The CDR3 spells CASSISQVPSYGYTF. In nucleotides, the CDR3 is TGTGCCAGTAGTATATCCCAGGTTCCTAGCTATGGCTACACCTTC.

The chain has TRBV5-4 and TRBJ2-7; the D is unclear. CDR1 is SGHNT, CDR2 YYREEE, per germline (reference sequence). The CDR3 is 14 residues long. Trimming shortened V by 4 bases and J by 1 base, and 12 bases separated the two germline ends. The CDR3 is CASSPGQRSYEQYF. The DNA of the CDR3 is TGTGCCAGCAGCCCCGGGCAGAGGTCCTACGAGCAGTACTTC. Drawing the rest from reference TRBV5-4 and TRBJ2-7, the complete variable domain is ETGVTQSPTHLIKTRGQQVTLRCSSQSGHNTVSWYQQALGQGPQFIFQYYREEENGRGNFPPRFSGLQFPNYSSELNVNALELDDSALYLCASSPGQRSYEQYFGPGTRLTVT.

V and J are TRBV6-1 and TRBJ2-5; no reliable D call. Germline CDR1 reads MNHNS; CDR2 reads SASEGT. V shed 2 bases and J shed 2 bases, with 6 bases lying between them. The CDR3 consists of 13 residues. The CDR3 loop is CASSEHQQETQYF. The CDR3, as DNA: TGTGCCAGCAGTGAACACCAGCAAGAGACCCAGTACTTC.

The chain couples TRBV10-3 to TRBJ2-5, with D unclear. This CDR3 has 13 residues. V shed 0 bases and J shed 5 bases, with 7 bases lying between them. Germline CDR1 is ENHRY and CDR2 is SYGVKD. The CDR3 is CAISESQGETQYF. The CDR3 region has the DNA TGTGCCATCAGTGAGTCCCAAGGGGAGACCCAGTACTTC.

The gene calls are TRBV19 and TRBJ2-2; D is unclear. The CDR3 is made up of 13 amino acids. V was cut by 0 bases and J by 6 bases, with 5 bases left in between. Germline-derived CDR1 and CDR2 are LNHDA and SQIVND (reference sequence). The CDR3 spells CASSIEYPGELFF. In nucleotides, the CDR3 is TGTGCCAGTAGTATAGAGTACCCCGGGGAGCTGTTTTTT.